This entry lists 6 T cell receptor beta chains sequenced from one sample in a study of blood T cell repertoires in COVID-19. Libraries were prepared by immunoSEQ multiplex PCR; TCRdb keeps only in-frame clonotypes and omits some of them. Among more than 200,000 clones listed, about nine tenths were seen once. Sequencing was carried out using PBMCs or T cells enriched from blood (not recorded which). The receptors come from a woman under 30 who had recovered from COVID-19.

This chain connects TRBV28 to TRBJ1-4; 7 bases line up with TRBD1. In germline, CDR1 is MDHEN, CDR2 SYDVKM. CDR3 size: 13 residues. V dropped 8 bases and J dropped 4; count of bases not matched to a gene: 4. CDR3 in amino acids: CASVDRVNEKLFF. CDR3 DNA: TGTGCCAGCGTCGACAGGGTTAATGAAAAACTGTTTTTT.

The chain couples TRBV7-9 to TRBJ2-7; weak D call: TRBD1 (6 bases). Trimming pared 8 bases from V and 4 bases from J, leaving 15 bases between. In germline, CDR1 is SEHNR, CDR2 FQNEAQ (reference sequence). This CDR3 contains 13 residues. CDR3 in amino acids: CASHPGTTYEQYF. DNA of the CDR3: TGTGCCAGCCACCCCGGGACAACATACGAGCAGTACTTC.

The CDR3 nucleotides read TGTGCCAGCAGCCTCCTAGCCCTGTCCGGCGAGACCCAGTACTTC. Its protein product is CASSLLALSGETQYF. This sequence joins TRBV9 and TRBJ2-5, with D possibly TRBD2 on 5 matching bases. The CDR3 is 15 amino acids. CDR1 and CDR2 from the germline V gene are SGDLS and YYNGEE. Trimming removed 4 bases from V and 5 bases from J, with 18 bases in between.

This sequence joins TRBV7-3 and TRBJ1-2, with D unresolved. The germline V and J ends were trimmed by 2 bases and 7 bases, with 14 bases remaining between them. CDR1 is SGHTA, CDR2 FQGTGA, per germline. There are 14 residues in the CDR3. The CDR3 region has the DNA TGTGCCAGCAGCTTATTCGGGGAGGACGGTGGCTACACCTTC. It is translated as CASSLFGEDGGYTF.

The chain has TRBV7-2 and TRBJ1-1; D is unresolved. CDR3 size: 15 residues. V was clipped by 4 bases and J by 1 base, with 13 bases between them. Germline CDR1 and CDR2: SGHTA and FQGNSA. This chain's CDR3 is CASSSGPEQNTEAFF. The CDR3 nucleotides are TGTGCCAGCAGCTCAGGTCCCGAGCAGAACACTGAAGCTTTCTTT.

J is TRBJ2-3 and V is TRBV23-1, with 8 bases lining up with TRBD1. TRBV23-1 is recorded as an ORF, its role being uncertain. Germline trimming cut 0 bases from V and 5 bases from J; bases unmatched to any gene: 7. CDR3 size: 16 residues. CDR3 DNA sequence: TGCGCCAGCAGTCAATCCCCAGGGGGCCGGAAAGATACGCAGTATTTT. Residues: CASSQSPGGRKDTQYF.